The present entry profiles one T cell receptor (beta chain) with its context. This clone was counted only a few times. Its antigen is currently not known. One base away there is no much larger clone; base qualities are not given. For CDR1 and CDR2, the germline V gene (reference sequence) lists MNHEY and SMNVEV. Here V drops 5 bases and J drops 9 bases, and the junction holds 18 bases not matched to any gene. The CDR3 measures 17 amino acids from cysteine to phenylalanine. The sequence is cut down to CDR3 DNA, 51 bases in frame from base 1. This entry is derived from a study of cytomegalovirus exposure and HLA in healthy donors (dated by TCRdb to about 2017). Notes on the research overall: In an earlier analysis of approximately 640 of the donors, around 290 Gb of sequence data and some 120 million unique TCR beta sequences from 150 million to 200 million T cells were reported. Roughly 300 gigabases of sequencing data and 75 million to 85 million unique TCR sequences made up an early release that covered 640 HLA-typed donors. Of the 398 genotyped donors, less than 90% were placed in the genetic ancestry cluster associated with self-reported Caucasian donors. The study was designed to test whether signatures of past pathogen exposure could be identified by cataloging public T cell receptors. Using immunosequencing, the study profiled T cell repertoires from around 670 subjects and related those repertoires to cytomegalovirus serostatus. A separate validation cohort of about 110 different subjects was used in addition to the roughly 700-subject first cohort. To predict cytomegalovirus infection status, the study brought together high-throughput TCR immunosequencing, statistical association of individual TCRs with disease status, and machine learning. To study patterns of TCR occurrence, a later analysis re-analyzed previously published TCR beta repertoires from 500 to 850 donors and added high-resolution HLA genotyping. Rather than drawing on any new phenotypic data, the later analysis identified candidate immune exposures from TCR beta sequences and the way those sequences occurred across donors. An earlier analysis of about 600 of the donors used high-throughput TCR beta sequencing to judge whether each TCR beta V gene segment behaved as functional or pseudogenic. Donor age, sex, ethnicity and CMV serostatus were collected together with the repertoire data. A later genetic analysis used genome-wide SNP genotypes for about 65% of the 666 donors, treating that subset as a discovery cohort. Every discovery cohort repertoire had been produced on one sequencing platform. Class I and class II HLA loci were covered by the typing at four-digit resolution. The number of donors typed differed by locus, with about 629-630 for A, B, C, DRB1 and DQB1, more than 500 for DQA1, under 610 for DPA1, and 400 to 490 for DPB1. About 5 DR-DQ haplotypes were handled as single units for association and clustering, since linkage in the cohort was strong. Across approximately 400 genotyped donors of the cohort, an average of approximately 200,000 unique TCR beta nucleotide sequences per donor were sequenced, and approximately 17% of those sequences were non-productive. Broader findings and caveats from the paper: Because counts were too low, seventeen rarely observed V segments, including chromosome 9 orphons, were left out of the earlier analysis of a few hundred of the donors. According to a later genetic analysis, donors in an Asian-associated ancestry cluster had fewer N-insertions in productive TCRs than the approximately 710-donor mean. Some IMGT-functional V segments, including TRBV6-2 and TRBV6-3, could not be distinguished by the 87-base-pair reads and were therefore excluded. An association between a missense DCLRE1C variant and V-gene and J-gene trimming of TCR beta chains was found in a later genetic analysis and replicated in an independent cohort. CMV serostatus was the only immune exposure information available for the cohort. In vitro tests confirmed that a few of the cytomegalovirus-associated TCR beta chains recognize cytomegalovirus antigens. In a later analysis, TCR association rates were found to vary across HLA loci, with the most associated TCRs seen for DRB1 alleles and the fewest for HLA-C alleles. Several of the top co-occurrence clusters appeared to be linked to parvovirus B19, influenza, CMV and Epstein-Barr virus, according to a later analysis. The presence/absence analyses assumed that sequencing depth was roughly uniform across donors, and that assumption may not be true. A later analysis found that HLA-associated TCR beta chains were more clonally expanded and had lower generation probabilities than equally common non-associated chains. A cluster of highly shared sequence variants was judged likely to represent a technical artifact of the sequencing pipeline. The classifier was reported to diagnose cytomegalovirus status with high specificity and sensitivity in both the original cohort and the validation cohort. Linkage disequilibrium might explain the correlated functional status among segregating V segments, but an unknown experimental factor could not be ruled out. According to the authors, the approach could potentially be generalized to other disease states and immunological phenotypes. A further reported finding was that TCR beta sequences accurately predicted the HLA-A and HLA-B alleles for most subjects in the first cohort. A later analysis found that most CMV-associated TCR beta chains appeared HLA-restricted, with HLA associations seemingly driven largely by CMV exposure. Strong co-occurrence of HLA alleles, especially DR and DQ, made assigning TCR associations to individual alleles difficult. Because HLA typing was unavailable for some donors at each locus, only the typed subset was used in association tests. Specific HLA alleles were associated with over 15,000 TCR beta sequences at a false discovery rate of 0.05 in a later analysis. In this cohort, only TCR beta chains were sequenced, and detectable features were limited by the absence of alpha or paired-chain data. The study listed approximately 160 TCR beta chains as associated with cytomegalovirus. In an earlier analysis of about 540 of the donors, most TCR beta V segments were observed in productive rearrangements about 87% or about 30% of the time, broadly matching IMGT annotations. Across donors, most TCR sequences were observed very rarely, whereas some public TCRs were present in many individuals.

The method was the immunoSEQ multiplex PCR assay. For the multiplex PCR, a mixture combining 60 forward primers for TCR Vbeta segments and 13 reverse primers for TCR Jbeta segments was used. Amplification of the CDR3 region of rearranged TCR beta genes was performed with a multiplex PCR assay on genomic DNA. The amplified TCR beta libraries were sequenced on the Illumina HiSeq System as 87-base-pair reads. On the study's bioinformatics: A later analysis tallied around 80 million unique TCR beta chains across the 700 or so repertoires, and around 9.9 million of those chains were shared by two or more donors. Raw reads were error-corrected and collapsed into unique sequences with a nearest-neighbor algorithm that merged closely related sequences to remove PCR and sequencing errors. Alignment of CDR3 sequences to IMGT reference sequences was used to assign V, D and J gene segments. For a sequence to be retained, a match of at least six nucleotides to both a V gene segment and a J gene segment was required. Rearrangements were classified as productive when the CDR3 lacked stop codons and remained in frame with V and J, and all other rearrangements were classified as non-productive. CDR3 was defined by IMGT convention, running from the second conserved V-encoded cysteine to the conserved J-encoded phenylalanine. The earlier analysis of some 540 of the donors excluded any sequence lacking an unambiguous match to a single V gene segment. In an earlier analysis of 587 of the donors, V segments were called functional above 56.7% productive rearrangements and were called segregating when the between-donor standard deviation exceeded 5%. A statistical classification framework was built for diagnosing cytomegalovirus status from the catalog of TCR beta chain sequences. In a later analysis, V and J genes were assigned by comparing TCR nucleotide sequences against IMGT/GENE-DB human TR gene sequences. In a later analysis, CDR3 sequences and most-parsimonious VDJ recombination scenarios were assigned using the TCRdist pipeline. In a later analysis, each TCR beta chain was defined by its CDR3 amino acid sequence together with its V-gene family, and reads lacking a unique V-gene family were excluded. As a way to deal with suspected cross-contamination and a sequencing artifact, a later analysis dropped over 550 nucleotide sequences that were highly shared and had low generation probability. A later analysis calculated a clonal expansion index for each public chain from normalized within-repertoire ranks of inferred template counts. In a later analysis, generation probabilities were computed with a VDJ recombination model fitted to out-of-frame rearrangements, and the resulting probabilities were checked against IGoR. A later analysis scored TCR-TCR, TCR-HLA and TCR-CMV co-occurrence with hypergeometric tests, applying a repertoire-size bias correction to TCR pairs. To estimate false discovery rates, a later analysis permuted the HLA or CMV assignments 20 times. In a later analysis, co-occurring TCRs were grouped with DBSCAN, and TCRdist sequence similarity was added when clustering was performed within HLA-allele-positive subsets. Repertoires with fewer than 30,000 or more than 120,000 public chains were left out of co-occurrence clustering, as were roughly five repertoires with anomalous nucleotide sharing. What TCRdb holds here is the immuneACCESS table cut down to in-frame rearrangements. Part of the clones is not present; checked against another copy, under half of the missing clones reflect an unresolved V gene, and the others are unexplained. V and J calls and clone size are as listed in that table; D and trimming were resolved from the DNA. Counted in this sample were about 110,000 clones; over 80% of them appeared once. The top ten hold 6% to 8% of the sample.

The cohort consisted of more than 650 healthy bone marrow donors. All cohort members were sampled while nominally healthy, although unrecorded immune exposures were likely present. The donor tested CMV seropositive and was one of the 289 seropositive cohort members. Each donor provided a peripheral blood sample, and peripheral blood mononuclear cells were used for TCR beta sequencing. The Qiagen DNeasy Blood Extraction Kit was used to extract genomic DNA from the blood cell samples. The receptor was derived from a man aged 25 to 40 in good health and CMV-seropositive. The receptor chain draws on TRBV27 and TRBJ2-1; TRBD2 matches 8 bases in the middle. Sequences were obtained from PBMCs. The bases are TGTGCCAGCAGTCCATTGGGGGGCGGGGGGCCCGCATTTGAGCAGTTCTTC. The resulting protein is CASSPLGGGGPAFEQFF.